The 5 T cell receptor beta chains below come from one sample, sequenced in a study of T cells after yellow fever vaccination. TCRdb re-called the 5' RACE reads with MiXCR, one entry per CDR3 protein. The data contain some 290,000 distinct CDR3 sequences, around 10% of them singletons. Sequenced here: CD4+ T cells sorted from PBMCs, sampled 45 days after the yellow fever booster vaccination. All receptors come from a man in his late teens or twenties who received the YFV17D yellow fever vaccine.

This clonotype came up many times. The chain employs TRBV6-6 and TRBJ1-1; no definite D call. Per the germline V gene, CDR1 is MNHNY and CDR2 is SVGAGI (reference sequence). Between the trimmed V and J ends, which lost 0 bases and 7 bases, there was a span of 12 bases. The CDR3 spans 14 residues. The CDR3 sequence is CASSYSVQQGEAFF. Here the CDR3 DNA reads TGTGCCAGCAGTTACTCGGTGCAACAAGGTGAAGCTTTCTTT.

J is TRBJ1-2 and V is TRBV3-1; D is perhaps TRBD1 (5 bases). The V and J ends lost 0 bases and 8 bases respectively, with 13 bases between them. CDR1 and CDR2 from the germline V gene are LGHDT and YNNKEL (reference sequence). This CDR3 has 14 residues. In nucleotides, the CDR3 is TGTGCCAGCAGCCAAGATCCAGGGATCGGCGGCTACACCTTC. Protein product: CASSQDPGIGGYTF.

V is TRBV12-5 and J is TRBJ1-2; 10 bases map to TRBD1. The junction had 12 bases not matched to a gene; V was cut back by 1 base and J by 7 bases. Germline V gene data show CDR1 as LGHNT and CDR2 as FRNRAP. This CDR3 contains 17 residues. This chain's CDR3 is CASGLAPGTGVSGGYTF. The CDR3 DNA follows: TGTGCTAGTGGTTTGGCCCCCGGGACAGGGGTATCAGGTGGCTACACCTTC.

The chain uses TRBV30 and TRBJ2-3; 7 nucleotides line up with TRBD2. This CDR3 has 12 residues. The germline CDR1 and CDR2 sequences are GTSNPN and SVGIG (reference sequence). The ends lost 5 bases at V and 6 bases at J; junction bases unmatched: 5. The CDR3 spells CAWGLGGDTQYF. In DNA, the CDR3 is TGTGCCTGGGGCCTGGGGGGGGATACGCAGTATTTT. Full variable domain (rest looked up from reference TRBV30 and TRBJ2-3): SQTIHQWPATLVQPVGSPLSLECTVEGTSNPNLYWYRQAAGRGLQLLFYSVGIGQISSEVPQNLSASRPQDRQFILSSKKLLLSDSGFYLCAWGLGGDTQYFGPGTRLTVL.

V usage is TRBV5-1 and J usage is TRBJ2-2, with unresolved D. The V end was cut by 1 base, the J end by 1 base, with 5 bases between. Germline V gene sequence: CDR1 SGHRS, CDR2 YFSETQ. This CDR3 contains 14 residues. CDR3 residues: CASSLNGNTGELFF. The CDR3 DNA is TGCGCCAGCAGCTTGAACGGGAACACCGGGGAGCTGTTTTTT. Using reference TRBV5-1 and TRBJ2-2 for the parts outside the CDR3, the full variable domain is KAGVTQTPRYLIKTRGQQVTLSCSPISGHRSVSWYQQTPGQGLQFLFEYFSETQRNKGNFPGRFSGRQFSNSRSEMNVSTLELGDSALYLCASSLNGNTGELFFGEGSRLTVL.